Listed below are T cell receptor beta chains from one sample, sequenced in a study of T-cell reconstitution after alpha-beta-depleted transplantation in children. TCRdb re-called the PCR reads through MiXCR, storing one row per CDR3 protein. This table has 450,000 to 700,000 distinct CDR3 sequences, around 27% appearing once. Sequencing used PBMCs, obtained before TCRalphabeta/CD19-depleted stem cell transplant. The source of these receptors is a boy less than two years old with Wiskott-Aldrich syndrome, due to receive a stem cell transplant. CDR3s include the opening cysteine and the closing phenylalanine or tryptophan.

CDR3: CASSLAGAGGYTF
V: TRBV7-2
J: TRBJ1-2

CDR3: CASSPLEGNYGYTF
V: TRBV3-1
J: TRBJ1-2

CDR3: CASSFRSPKNIQYF
V: TRBV12-3/TRBV12-4
J: TRBJ2-4

CDR3: CASRRADSSYNEQFF
V: TRBV25-1
J: TRBJ2-1

CDR3: CASSPGLADVAKNIQYF
V: TRBV5-1
J: TRBJ2-4

CDR3: CASSYSIRGGNQETQYF
V: TRBV6-5
J: TRBJ2-5

CDR3: CASSFGDPYSNQPQHF
V: TRBV28
J: TRBJ1-5

CDR3: CASSLFVSGASYNEQFF
V: TRBV4-3
J: TRBJ2-1

CDR3: CASSIPGQTTDTQYF
V: TRBV28
J: TRBJ2-3

CDR3: CAWSVGSGRARVYNEQFF
V: TRBV30
J: TRBJ2-1

CDR3: CASSPARDRDSYEQYF
V: TRBV12-3/TRBV12-4
J: TRBJ2-7

CDR3: CASSLGRTGAKNIQYF
V: TRBV7-9
J: TRBJ2-4

CDR3: CASSLSGDSNQPQHF
V: TRBV12-3/TRBV12-4
J: TRBJ1-5

CDR3: CSARDSLARDTQYF
V: TRBV20-1
J: TRBJ2-3

CDR3: CSARDWAGGPSYNEQFF
V: TRBV20-1
J: TRBJ2-1

CDR3: CASSLTGAHQPQHF
V: TRBV5-1
J: TRBJ1-5

CDR3: CAIRGVACNEQFF
V: TRBV10-3
J: TRBJ2-1

CDR3: CASSLSSWGALNEQFF
V: TRBV12-3/TRBV12-4
J: TRBJ2-1

CDR3: CSARMAPSYEQYF
V: TRBV20-1
J: TRBJ2-7

CDR3: CASSLRGRIDNEQFF
V: TRBV5-1
J: TRBJ2-1

CDR3: CASSLTTSPTGYNEQFF
V: TRBV5-6
J: TRBJ2-1

CDR3: CASSIGRNTEAFF
V: TRBV19
J: TRBJ1-1

CDR3: CASSFWGDEQFF
V: TRBV12-3/TRBV12-4
J: TRBJ2-1

CDR3: CASSLDRGDYGYTF
V: TRBV5-1
J: TRBJ1-2

CDR3: CASSPSTGSLLGANVLTF
V: TRBV6-6
J: TRBJ2-6

CDR3: CASSPGLAGGPTTDTQYF
V: TRBV5-1
J: TRBJ2-3

CDR3: CASTLLASGTGELFF
V: TRBV27
J: TRBJ2-2

CDR3: CASSVSSGNDNEQFF
V: TRBV11-2
J: TRBJ2-1

CDR3: CASRQTVSYEQYF
V: TRBV5-1
J: TRBJ2-7

CDR3: CASSPGTADQPQHF
V: TRBV5-1
J: TRBJ1-5